Below are 18 T cell receptor beta chains sequenced from a single sample in a study of post-analysis software for immune sequencing data. Their antigens are not known. Findings and limits, study-wide: The five TRBV segments detected at higher frequency in patients than in controls included TRBV5-6, TRBV5-1 and TRBV20-1.

cDNA libraries for TCR beta contained unique molecular identifiers. Via MiXCR, TCRdb re-called the PCR reads, giving one row per CDR3 protein. The sample lists about 820,000 distinct CDR3 sequences; 53% were seen once. Material for sequencing was blood. Every receptor here comes from a girl aged 5-17 years with multiple sclerosis.

CDR3 nucleotide sequence: TGTGCCAGCAGTTTAGCGTTGACAGGGGACAGCAATCAGCCCCAGCATTTT. Its translation: CASSLALTGDSNQPQHF. This chain uses TRBV12-3 or TRBV12-4 with TRBJ1-5; 8 positions match TRBD1. CDR3 length: 17 residues. J was trimmed by 1 base and V by 0 bases; bases with no gene match: 5.

This clonotype was seen a handful of times. The V and J genes are TRBV6-5 and TRBJ2-4; 8 nucleotides align to TRBD1. The DNA matches TRBJ2-7 better at its end, which makes the J call doubtful. This CDR3 comprises 13 residues. From germline, CDR1 is MNHEY and CDR2 SVGAGI. CDR3 sequence: CASQTGVTYEQYF. CDR3 bases: TGTGCCAGCCAGACAGGGGTTACCTACGAGCAGTACTTC.

The rearrangement joins TRBV29-1 to TRBJ2-7; D might be TRBD1 (6 bases). This CDR3 is built from 11 residues. Per germline, CDR1 SQVTM and CDR2 ANQGSEA. Trimming cost V 5 bases and J 5 bases, with 10 bases left between them. The CDR3 region has the DNA TGCAGCGTTTCTCCAGGGGACGAGCAGTACTTC. Residues: CSVSPGDEQYF.

The chain combines TRBV29-1 with TRBJ2-5; D is perhaps TRBD2 (7 bases). Germline V gives CDR1 SQVTM, CDR2 ANQGSEA. The CDR3 runs to 14 residues. The germline V and J ends were trimmed by 7 bases and 1 base, with 16 bases remaining between them. The CDR3 DNA follows: TGCAGCGGCGGGAGAGGGACATTCCAAGAGACCCAGTACTTC. Translating it yields CSGGRGTFQETQYF.

This clonotype occurred a few times. The chain employs TRBV4-2 and TRBJ1-2; D not certain. This CDR3 contains 13 residues. V was shortened by 6 bases and J by 6 bases, with 14 bases between the two germline ends. The germline V gene has CDR1 LGHNA and CDR2 YNFKEQ. The CDR3, as DNA: TGTGCCAGCAGTCGGGCCCCCGAGAATGGCTACACCTTC. Translated, it gives CASSRAPENGYTF.

The rearrangement joins TRBV9 to TRBJ2-6; D is ambiguous. The V end lost 5 bases, the J end lost 0 bases, and 9 bases lay between the germline ends. This CDR3 has 15 residues. The V gene's germline CDR1 is SGDLS and CDR2 YYNGEE. The CDR3 coding sequence is TGTGCCAGCAGAGGACCGGGCTCTGGGGCCAACGTCCTGACTTTC. The encoded protein is CASRGPGSGANVLTF.

This clonotype came up once. The rearrangement uses TRBV7-9 and TRBJ2-1; the D gene is possibly TRBD1 (6 bases). Germline loops: CDR1 SEHNR, CDR2 FQNEAQ (reference sequence). The CDR3 has 16 residues. Trimming pared 5 bases from V and 3 bases from J, leaving 17 bases between. In DNA form, the CDR3 reads TGTGCCAGCAGCCCGGAACAGGGACAATTCTACAATGAGCAGTTCTTC. This translates into CASSPEQGQFYNEQFF.

A word on this clonotype: Compared with germline, one end of the junction differs, possibly owing to a read error. This sequence joins TRBV7-7 and TRBJ1-2; 7 nucleotides match TRBD1. Germline values: CDR1 SSHAT, CDR2 FNYEAQ (reference sequence). The CDR3 consists of 15 residues. The CDR3 here is CASSPGQGVDYGYTF. The CDR3 DNA reads TGTGCTAGCAGCCCGGGTCAGGGGGTTGACTATGGCTACACCTTC.

This clonotype was observed a few times. The chain combines TRBV20-1 with TRBJ2-5; 9 bases map to TRBD2. The CDR3 sequence is 15 residues long. Germline V gives CDR1 DFQATT, CDR2 SNEGSKA (reference sequence). The V gene end was trimmed by 2 bases and the J gene end by 5 bases; junction bases not matched to a gene: 9. As DNA, the CDR3 is TGCAGTGCTAGATCCCTTAGCGGGAGCCCGGAGACCCAGTACTTC. It is translated as CSARSLSGSPETQYF.

This rearrangement joins TRBV20-1 to TRBJ2-1; 8 nucleotides align to TRBD2. In germline, CDR1 is DFQATT, CDR2 SNEGSKA (reference sequence). The V segment lost 1 base and the J segment 4 bases; nucleotides outside the gene matches: 12. The CDR3 has 17 amino acids. CDR3 sequence (DNA): TGCAGTGCTAGAGCCACCAAAGCGGGAGTTGGTTACAATGAGCAGTTCTTC. Translated, it gives CSARATKAGVGYNEQFF.

J is TRBJ1-1 and V is TRBV7-9; D gene uncertain. Germline lookup yields CDR1 SEHNR and CDR2 FQNEAQ (reference sequence). V lost 2 bases, J lost 4 bases, and 14 bases lay in between. The CDR3 runs to 15 residues. The chain's CDR3 is CASSLQKGYSTEAFF. Here the CDR3 DNA reads TGTGCCAGCAGCTTACAAAAGGGTTACAGCACTGAAGCTTTCTTT.

The chain joins TRBV20-1 to TRBJ2-5; D remains ambiguous. TRBJ2-7 matches the DNA end more closely, so the J call is doubtful. The CDR3 extends over 12 amino acids. Germline V gene lookup returns CDR1 DFQATT and CDR2 SNEGSKA (reference sequence). The CDR3 region is CSAERSAYEQYF. The DNA of the CDR3 is TGCAGTGCGGAGAGAAGTGCCTACGAGCAGTACTTC.

This clonotype was seen a handful of times. The chain has TRBV4-1 and TRBJ2-5; 9 bases agree with TRBD1. The assigned J gene may be wrong: the sequence end matches TRBJ2-7 better. The CDR3 has 15 amino acids. CDR1 and CDR2 (germline): MGHRA, YSYEKL. CDR3 coding DNA: TGCGCCAGCAGCCAAGATTCCGGGACAGGGCTCGAGCAGTACTTC. Protein product: CASSQDSGTGLEQYF.

The chain couples TRBV10-3 to TRBJ1-4; tentatively, D is TRBD1 (5 bases). The CDR3 has 12 amino acids. Germline CDR1 reads ENHRY; CDR2 reads SYGVKD. V dropped 8 bases and J dropped 2 bases, with 6 bases sitting between them. The DNA of the CDR3 is TGTGCCATCCGGGGGACTAATGAAAAACTGTTTTTT. It yields the protein CAIRGTNEKLFF.

The gene calls are TRBV12-3 or TRBV12-4 and TRBJ2-1; 11 bases are shared with TRBD2. The CDR3 has 15 amino acids. Losses at the gene ends were 4 bases for V and 8 bases for J; bases not matched to a gene: 7. CDR3 loop: CASSSASGGRDEQFF. Written as DNA, the CDR3 is TGTGCCAGCAGTTCTGCTAGCGGGGGGCGGGATGAGCAGTTCTTC.

V and J are TRBV6-2 or TRBV6-3 and TRBJ2-7; TRBD1 aligns across 8 bases. This CDR3 region has 16 residues. Germline-derived CDR1 and CDR2 are MNHEY and SVGEGT. The V segment lost 0 bases and the J segment 3 bases; nucleotides outside the gene matches: 7. As DNA, the CDR3 is TGTGCCAGCAGTTACTCGAATACGGGACAGGTCTACGAGCAGTACTTC. It translates to CASSYSNTGQVYEQYF.

This clonotype was counted only a few times. The chain joins TRBV7-3 to TRBJ2-6; D is unclear. V was shortened by 5 bases and J by 2 bases, with 10 bases between the two germline ends. The CDR3 totals 15 residues. Germline CDR1 and CDR2: SGHTA and FQGTGA. For the CDR3, the DNA is TGTGCCAGCAGCCCCACCCGCGCTGGGGCCAACGTCCTGACTTTC. Amino acids: CASSPTRAGANVLTF.

This clonotype came up once. The chain uses TRBV5-5 and TRBJ1-2; unclear D gene. The V gene lost 4 bases and the J gene lost 7 bases, with 14 bases spanning the gap. Per the germline V gene, CDR1 is SGHKS and CDR2 is YYEKEE (reference sequence). The length of the CDR3 is 13 residues. The CDR3: CASSGSGGGGYTF. For the CDR3, the DNA is TGTGCCAGCAGCGGGTCGGGAGGCGGTGGCTACACCTTC. Supplemented by reference TRBV5-5 and TRBJ1-2, the full variable domain reads DAGVTQSPTHLIKTRGQQVTLRCSPISGHKSVSWYQQVLGQGPQFIFQYYEKEERGRGNFPDRFSARQFPNYSSELNVNALLLGDSALYLCASSGSGGGGYTFGSGTRLTVV.